Below, 26 T cell receptor beta chains from the same sample are listed, as sequenced in a study of metastatic and nonmetastatic thyroid tumors (dated by TCRdb to the early 2020s). The method was PCR. For sequencing, an Illumina HiSeq 4000 was employed. TCRdb cleaned the public reads at Q25 with fastp, built clones with MiXCR and kept in-frame beta chains. The sample profile shows approximately 74,000 clones; 13% to 15% of them were found once. The top ten constitute 5% to 8% of the sample. Before undergoing thyroid surgery, none of the patients had been given any kind of treatment. Material: blood. The receptor set was obtained from a male donor with papillary thyroid cancer or a benign thyroid nodule (not recorded which). Some clones in this sample may be carry-over from other donors' samples.

The sample holds many counts of this clone. The V and J genes are TRBV25-1 and TRBJ1-2, with 9 bases fitting TRBD1. The CDR3 runs 14 residues. In germline, CDR1 is MGHDK, CDR2 SYGVNS. With 6 bases clipped from V and 1 base from J, the junction kept 3 bases outside the gene matches. The CDR3 sequence: CASSPGQGNYGYTF. The DNA for the CDR3 is TGTGCCAGCAGCCCGGGACAGGGTAACTATGGCTACACCTTC.

This clone has ten or more counts. This chain links TRBV3-1 with TRBJ1-3; TRBD1 agrees at 7 bases. V was pared by 4 bases and J by 2 bases, with 5 bases of the junction left unmatched. The V gene's germline CDR1 is LGHDT and CDR2 YNNKEL (reference sequence). The CDR3 contains 15 residues. The CDR3 nucleotides read TGTGCCAGCAGCCTTGGGGACAGTACTGGAAACACCATATATTTT. It is translated as CASSLGDSTGNTIYF.

The table lists this clone with many counts. This sequence joins TRBV20-1 and TRBJ2-7, with a tentative D call TRBD2 (5 bases). The CDR3 is 12 residues long. The germline V and J ends were trimmed by 3 bases and 1 base, with 7 bases remaining between them. Germline loops: CDR1 DFQATT, CDR2 SNEGSKA (reference sequence). CDR3 loop: CSAREASYEQYF. DNA of the CDR3: TGCAGTGCTAGGGAGGCATCCTACGAGCAGTACTTC.

Many counts were recorded for this clone. The rearrangement joins TRBV7-9 to TRBJ2-3, with D possibly matching TRBD2 (5 bases). CDR1 is SEHNR and CDR2 is FQNEAQ in the germline V gene (reference sequence). V was shortened by 3 bases and J by 8 bases, with 9 bases between the two germline ends. The CDR3 runs to 12 residues. CDR3 sequence: CASSFGAGTQYF. The CDR3 nucleotides read TGTGCCAGCAGCTTCGGCGCGGGTACGCAGTATTTT.

This clone was detected many times. The V and J genes are TRBV18 and TRBJ2-5; D may match TRBD1 or TRBD2 (5 bases each). The germline V gene encodes CDR1 KGHSH and CDR2 LQKENI. The CDR3 contains 15 residues. V lost 3 bases and J lost 5, with 16 bases in between. In DNA form, the CDR3 reads TGTGCCAGCTCACCCCCTGGGACCACTTTGGAGACCCAGTACTTC. Protein: CASSPPGTTLETQYF.

This clone came up a few times. Possible read error: a much larger clone is one base away. Distinct nucleotide sequences in the sample also encode this CDR3. J is TRBJ2-5 and V is TRBV10-2; D is possibly TRBD1 or TRBD2 (6 bases each). Germline CDR1 reads WSHSY; CDR2 reads SAAADI. The CDR3 sequence is 14 residues long. Trimming left V 7 bases short and J 7 bases short, with 19 bases between. This chain's CDR3 is CASTGRGGGGTQYF. For the CDR3, the DNA is TGCGCCAGCACCGGTCGGGGCGGAGGGGGGACCCAGTACTTC.

V gene TRBV6-5 combines with J gene TRBJ2-5, with unresolved D. The CDR3 covers 13 residues. CDR1 is MNHEY, CDR2 SVGAGI, per germline. Trimming pared 0 bases from V and 5 bases from J, leaving 7 bases between. CDR3 in DNA: TGTGCCAGCAGTTACTCGTTGATGGAGACCCAGTACTTC. Residues: CASSYSLMETQYF.

Regarding this clone: This may arise from a read error, as a much more abundant clone is one base away. The chain has TRBV14 and TRBJ2-1, with 7 bases fitting TRBD2. V lost 5 bases to trimming and J lost 10 bases; unmatched junction nucleotides: 8. CDR1 is SGHDN, CDR2 FVKESK, per germline. The CDR3 length is 13 residues. The CDR3 loop is CASSEWEGAEQFF. The CDR3 DNA reads TGTGCCAGCAGCGAGTGGGAGGGAGCCGAGCAGTTCTTC. Full variable domain (outside the CDR3, taken from reference TRBV14 and TRBJ2-1): EAGVTQFPSHSVIEKGQTVTLRCDPISGHDNLYWYRRVMGKEIKFLLHFVKESKQDESGMPNNRFLAERTGGTYSTLKVQPAELEDSGVYFCASSEWEGAEQFFGPGTRLTVL.

The chain has TRBV5-1 and TRBJ2-7; D is undetermined. The CDR3 runs 12 residues. Per the germline V gene, CDR1 is SGHRS and CDR2 is YFSETQ. Deletions cut 1 base from V and 4 bases from J, with 6 bases between. CDR3 sequence reads: CASSLSRYEQYF. For the CDR3, the DNA is TGCGCCAGCAGCTTGTCTAGATACGAGCAGTACTTC.

This clone was recorded at least ten times. The chain joins TRBV2 to TRBJ2-7; no definite D call. CDR3 length: 12 residues. V lost 10 bases to trimming and J lost 2 bases, with 12 bases between them. Germline loops: CDR1 SNHLY, CDR2 FYNNEI. CDR3 protein: CATRFSAYEQYF. The CDR3 DNA follows: TGTGCCACCAGGTTTTCGGCCTACGAGCAGTACTTC.

This clone was counted at least ten times. This may stem from a read error, because a much larger clone lies one nucleotide away. The chain couples TRBV28 to TRBJ1-1; tentatively, D is TRBD1 (5 bases). Deletions cut 1 base from V and 7 bases from J, with 19 bases between. From germline, CDR1 is MDHEN and CDR2 SYDVKM. The CDR3 runs to 16 residues. DNA for the CDR3: TGTGCCAGCAGTTTATATAGGGACGGGCCCGACCTTGAAGCTTTCTTT. Its translation is CASSLYRDGPDLEAFF.

This clone was seen repeatedly, ten times or more. The gene calls are TRBV30 and TRBJ1-4; no clear D gene. Germline CDR1 GTSNPN, CDR2 SVGIG (reference sequence). Trimming took off 0 bases at V and 3 bases at J, with 8 bases between the two ends. This CDR3 is 14 amino acids long. The CDR3 is CAWSVGGSNEKLFF. DNA for the CDR3: TGTGCCTGGAGTGTAGGAGGATCTAATGAAAAACTGTTTTTT.

This clone has at least ten counts. The J gene is TRBJ1-2, the V gene TRBV28; D is ambiguous. Germline assignment: CDR1 MDHEN and CDR2 SYDVKM. CDR3 length: 14 amino acids. V was shortened by 5 bases and J by 5 bases, with 15 bases between the two germline ends. DNA of the CDR3: TGTGCCAGCAGTCCCCTGTCCGAGGGTTATGGCTACACCTTC. It specifies CASSPLSEGYGYTF.

This clone was detected ten times or more. This chain connects TRBV9 to TRBJ1-2; 9 bases align to TRBD1. The trim removed 3 bases at V and 3 bases at J, leaving 9 bases unmatched. The CDR3 is 16 amino acids. Per germline, CDR1 SGDLS and CDR2 YYNGEE. The CDR3 protein is CASSEGQGLLHYGYTF. In nucleotides, the CDR3 is TGTGCCAGCAGCGAAGGACAGGGGCTATTACACTATGGCTACACCTTC.

This clone was seen only a few times. One end of the junction fails to match germline, which may point to a read error. The chain carries TRBV6-4 and TRBJ2-2; tentative D call: TRBD2 (5 bases). The CDR3 is 13 amino acids. Germline lookup yields CDR1 MRHNA and CDR2 SNTAGT. In DNA form, the CDR3 reads TGTGCCAGCAGCCACGACGACACCGGGGAGCTGGTTTTT. This encodes CASSHDDTGELVF.

This chain joins TRBV4-1 and TRBJ2-7; D possibly corresponds to TRBD1 (7 bases). The CDR3 covers 15 residues. The V end was cut by 0 bases, the J end by 4 bases, with 13 bases between. CDR1 is MGHRA and CDR2 is YSYEKL in the germline V gene. Written as DNA, the CDR3 is TGCGCCAGCAGCCAAGAAGGCGGGACAGAGTACGAGCAGTACTTC. Encoded protein: CASSQEGGTEYEQYF.

The chain uses TRBV29-1 and TRBJ2-5; 7 bases line up with TRBD2. This CDR3 comprises 11 residues. Germline V gene sequence: CDR1 SQVTM, CDR2 ANQGSEA. The trim removed 5 bases at V and 4 bases at J, leaving 1 base unmatched. The CDR3: CSVPGGETQYF. Here the CDR3 DNA reads TGCAGCGTTCCGGGGGGAGAGACCCAGTACTTC.

The chain links TRBV20-1 to TRBJ2-3, with 11 bases lining up with TRBD2. The ends lost 5 bases at V and 7 bases at J; junction bases unmatched: 8. Germline V CDR1 and CDR2: DFQATT, SNEGSKA (reference sequence). This CDR3 is 14 amino acids long. The CDR3 protein is CSAFLAGGVYTQYF. The CDR3 nucleotides are TGCAGTGCTTTTCTAGCGGGAGGAGTATATACGCAGTATTTT.

This clone was observed at least ten times. The chain couples TRBV7-2 to TRBJ2-1, with D tentatively TRBD2 (5 bases). The CDR3 consists of 15 residues. The germline CDR1 and CDR2 sequences are SGHTA and FQGNSA. V was shortened by 3 bases and J by 9 bases, with 18 bases between the two germline ends. CDR3 amino acids: CASSFASGSTGEQFF. In DNA, the CDR3 is TGTGCCAGCAGCTTTGCCAGCGGATCGACCGGTGAGCAGTTCTTC.

This clone appeared many times. V and J are TRBV6-5 and TRBJ1-5; the D is unclear. The CDR3 extends over 13 amino acids. The germline V gene encodes CDR1 MNHEY and CDR2 SVGAGI. The ends were cut back, 0 bases at V and 6 bases at J, with 6 bases in the middle. As DNA, the CDR3 is TGTGCCAGCAGTTACTCCGCAGCTCAGCCCCAGCATTTT. This codes for CASSYSAAQPQHF.

This clone appeared a single time. The chain couples TRBV5-1 to TRBJ1-2, with 11 positions matching TRBD1. Germline CDR1 and CDR2: SGHRS and YFSETQ. The trim removed 1 base at V and 6 bases at J, leaving 11 bases unmatched. The CDR3 extends over 17 amino acids. The CDR3 here is CASSLYRTGGVIDGYTF. The CDR3 DNA is TGCGCCAGCAGCTTGTATAGGACAGGGGGCGTCATTGATGGCTACACCTTC.

This rearrangement joins TRBV4-1 to TRBJ1-1; D possibly corresponds to TRBD1 (5 bases). CDR1 and CDR2 from the germline V gene are MGHRA and YSYEKL. The V gene lost 3 bases and the J gene lost 5 bases, with 7 bases spanning the gap. The CDR3 is 12 residues long. The CDR3 nucleotides are TGCGCCAGCAGCCACGGGGGGACTGAAGCTTTCTTT. Its translation is CASSHGGTEAFF.

This clone has at least ten counts. The chain links TRBV20-1 to TRBJ1-2; TRBD1 matches 9 bases. With V trimmed by 5 bases and J by 6 bases, 10 bases remained unmatched. The CDR3 covers 14 residues. Per the germline V gene, CDR1 is DFQATT and CDR2 is SNEGSKA (reference sequence). CDR3 coding DNA: TGCAGTGCTTATTCCGGGACAGGGCAAGATGGCTACACCTTC. Translated, it gives CSAYSGTGQDGYTF.

This clone was observed at least ten times. This rearrangement joins TRBV16 to TRBJ2-3, with D possibly matching TRBD1 (6 bases). Trimming shortened V by 1 base and J by 4 bases, and 18 bases separated the two germline ends. Looked up from germline, CDR1 is KGHSY and CDR2 is FQNENV. The CDR3 runs 17 residues. CDR3 sequence reads: CASSQWDTGYRSDTQYF. The CDR3 DNA sequence: TGTGCCAGCAGCCAATGGGACACCGGTTATCGTTCAGATACGCAGTATTTT.

There are many counts of this clone. The V gene is TRBV6-1, the J gene TRBJ2-5; no clear D gene. Trimming took off 7 bases at V and 9 bases at J, with 12 bases between the two ends. The germline CDR1 and CDR2 sequences are MNHNS and SASEGT. The CDR3 spans 11 residues. The CDR3 loop reads CASTDRLAQYF. The CDR3 bases are TGTGCCAGCACGGACCGTCTGGCCCAGTACTTC.

This clone was observed at least ten times. The rearrangement links TRBV19 to TRBJ1-6; the match to TRBD1 covers 7 bases. The J segment lost 7 bases and the V segment lost 3 bases, leaving 3 bases of the junction unmatched. The CDR3 is 14 residues long. Germline V gives CDR1 LNHDA, CDR2 SQIVND (reference sequence). The CDR3 nucleotides read TGTGCCAGTAGTATCGGGACAGAGAATTCACCCCTCCACTTT. It is translated as CASSIGTENSPLHF.